The 12 T cell receptor beta chains below come from one sample, sequenced in a study of response to subunit inactivated influenza vaccine. TCRdb itself ran the RT-PCR reads through MiXCR, one entry per CDR3 protein. The table has hundreds of thousands of distinct CDR3 sequences, roughly 8.2% seen once. The source material was PBMCs from blood, sampled 23 to 25 months after vaccination. These TCRs come from a man aged 45 to 75 who received an inactivated influenza vaccine.

This chain uses TRBV5-6 with TRBJ2-5; D is undetermined. This CDR3 has 13 amino acids. Trimming cost V 0 bases and J 5 bases, with 8 bases left between them. Germline CDR1 and CDR2: SGHDT and YYEEEE. CDR3 DNA sequence: TGTGCCAGCAGCTTGGGGGATCGGGAGACCCAGTACTTC. It encodes CASSLGDRETQYF.

About this clonotype itself: The junction departs from the called germline gene at one end, perhaps through a read error. V and J are TRBV29-1 and TRBJ2-3; 7 bases match TRBD2. CDR1 SQVTM and CDR2 ANQGSEA come from the germline V gene. This CDR3 has 15 residues. The CDR3 DNA follows: TGCAGCGTCCACGAGGGCGGGAGAGGGTCAGATACGCGGTATTTT. This sequence encodes CSVHEGGRGSDTRYF.

In this sample, this clonotype turned up many times. The V gene is TRBV5-1, the J gene TRBJ1-2, with 8 bases aligning to TRBD1. Germline V gene lookup returns CDR1 SGHRS and CDR2 YFSETQ. The CDR3 covers 15 residues. V was clipped by 4 bases and J by 7 bases; unmatched bases: 12. CDR3: CASSQGASILIGYTF. The CDR3 region has the DNA TGCGCCAGCAGCCAGGGGGCGTCTATTCTTATTGGCTACACCTTC.

This clonotype was picked up many times. This chain uses TRBV6-2 or TRBV6-3 with TRBJ2-3; D is ambiguous. Germline assignment: CDR1 MNHEY and CDR2 SVGEGT. This CDR3 spans 13 amino acids. V lost 6 bases and J lost 2, with 9 bases in between. CDR3 loop: CASSNDLTDTQYF. The CDR3 coding sequence is TGTGCCAGCAGCAATGATCTCACAGATACGCAGTATTTT.

The chain combines TRBV24-1 with TRBJ2-1, with 7 bases lining up with TRBD1. V was pared by 4 bases and J by 12 bases, with 14 bases of the junction left unmatched. The CDR3 contains 15 residues. Germline V gives CDR1 KGHDR, CDR2 SFDVKD. The CDR3 loop is CATSDPGQAKFGQFF. The CDR3, as DNA: TGTGCCACCAGTGACCCCGGACAGGCGAAATTTGGGCAGTTCTTC.

CDR3 nucleotides: TGTGCCAGCAGTAGGGACATAGGCAATCAGCCCCAGCATTTT. The encoded protein is CASSRDIGNQPQHF. The V gene is TRBV5-5, the J gene TRBJ1-5; D is possibly TRBD1 (6 bases). Germline V gene sequence: CDR1 SGHKS, CDR2 YYEKEE (reference sequence). The germline V and J ends were trimmed by 5 bases and 2 bases, with 11 bases remaining between them. The CDR3 length is 14 residues.

This clonotype appeared a few times. This chain joins TRBV6-2 or TRBV6-3 and TRBJ2-1, with TRBD1 matching over 10 bases. V was clipped by 7 bases and J by 7 bases; unmatched bases: 10. Germline CDR1 MNHEY, CDR2 SVGEGT. CDR3 size: 15 residues. CDR3 sequence reads: CASNPRRDRGNEQFF. Written as DNA, the CDR3 is TGTGCCAGCAATCCACGGCGGGACAGGGGAAATGAGCAGTTCTTC.

The chain has TRBV27 and TRBJ2-1; perhaps TRBD1 as D (6 bases). CDR1 is MNHEY and CDR2 is SMNVEV in the germline V gene (reference sequence). The CDR3 is 16 amino acids. Trimming shortened V by 5 bases and J by 5 bases, and 19 bases separated the two germline ends. This CDR3 reads CASSPVDGGPNNEQFF. CDR3 nucleotides: TGTGCCAGCAGTCCAGTCGATGGGGGCCCCAACAATGAGCAGTTCTTC.

This clonotype showed up many times. The CDR3 loop is CSGVRNTEAFF. The CDR3 DNA reads as TGCAGTGGCGTAAGAAACACTGAAGCTTTCTTT. The chain joins TRBV20-1 to TRBJ1-1, with D hard to call. The germline V and J ends were trimmed by 7 bases and 2 bases, with 8 bases remaining between them. This CDR3 is built from 11 residues. Germline CDR1 reads DFQATT; CDR2 reads SNEGSKA (reference sequence).

This clonotype has a handful of counts. The V gene is TRBV12-3 or TRBV12-4, the J gene TRBJ2-5; D is ambiguous. Trimming took 2 bases from V and 1 from J, leaving 8 bases between them. The CDR3 has 14 amino acids. The CDR3 nucleotides read TGTGCCAGCAGTTTATTTCAGGCCCAAGAGACCCAGTACTTC. Translated: CASSLFQAQETQYF.

This sequence joins TRBV29-1 and TRBJ1-2; tentative D call: TRBD1 (5 bases). The CDR3 runs 13 residues. Looked up from germline, CDR1 is SQVTM and CDR2 is ANQGSEA. The V gene lost 0 bases and the J gene lost 5 bases, with 10 bases spanning the gap. The CDR3 DNA sequence: TGCAGCGTTGAAGATCTAAGGGGATATGGCTACACCTTC. Translated, it gives CSVEDLRGYGYTF.

CDR3 bases: TGTGCCAGCAAGCGGGGGATGAGGTCGAACACTGAAGCTTTCTTT. Its protein product is CASKRGMRSNTEAFF. The chain recombines TRBV6-1 with TRBJ1-1, with D possibly being TRBD1 (5 bases). CDR3 size: 15 residues. V was cut by 7 bases and J by 1 base, with 16 bases left in between. CDR1 is MNHNS and CDR2 is SASEGT in the germline V gene.